The subject of this entry is one T cell receptor (beta chain). What it binds is not known. This CDR3 has 18 residues. Germline loops: CDR1 ENHRY, CDR2 SYGVKD. The V end was cut by 0 bases, the J end by 2 bases, with 20 bases between. The data originate from a study of monozygotic twins with cystic fibrosis. Notes on the study in general: In this small cohort, shared CDR3 numbers showed no association with age, concordance or disease severity. Co-twins had the most similar V usage for 13 of 16 pairs, J for 8.

Clones were read by immunoSEQ multiplex PCR, and TCRdb kept only the in-frame ones, dropping some. The table includes over 15,000 clones, approximately 96% detected once. The sample consisted of blood. The chain has TRBV10-3 and TRBJ2-7; D is possibly TRBD1 (6 bases). This receptor was taken from a girl aged 2 to 9 with cystic fibrosis. CDR3 sequence: CAISESNLLKRQAYEQYF. DNA of the CDR3: TGTGCCATCAGTGAGTCTAATTTATTGAAGCGACAGGCCTACGAGCAGTACTTC.